This T cell receptor beta chain was sequenced for a study of spatial heterogeneity in lung cancer. Turning to the study itself: Detected beta-chain sequences consistently exceeded alpha-chain sequences.

As for time point: sample taken at primary tumor resection. Material for sequencing was whole RNA from tumor, nontumor lung or frozen PBMC, left unsorted. Samples were donated by 72 untreated early-stage non-small cell lung cancer patients. TCRdb re-called the 5' RACE reads with MiXCR, one entry per CDR3 protein. This repertoire shows tens of thousands of distinct CDR3 sequences, under 7.5% found once; its top ten account for around 2.6%. This clonotype was observed many times. From germline, CDR1 is MDHEN and CDR2 SYDVKM. CDR3 length equals 15 residues. V gave up 6 bases and J gave up 2 bases; unmatched junction bases: 6.

This chain uses TRBV28 with TRBJ1-3; 8 positions match TRBD1. The origin of this receptor is a female donor with early-stage non-small cell lung cancer. The sample consisted of PBMCs, taken at surgery. CDR3 sequence reads: CASSQAGGPGNTIYF. The CDR3 DNA sequence: TGTGCCAGCAGCCAGGCAGGGGGCCCTGGAAACACCATATATTTT.